This TCR beta chain came from a study of regulatory T cells in long-lasting Graves disease. V lost 4 bases, J lost 9 bases, and 19 bases lay in between. The CDR3 consists of 14 residues. CDR3-region Arm-PCR and iRepertoire HTBI primers produced the TCR beta libraries. TCRdb passed the multiplex PCR reads through MiXCR, listing each CDR3 protein once. The sample lists 400,000 to 500,000 distinct CDR3 sequences, around 15% seen once, with about 23% in the top ten. Time point: newly diagnosed GD, antithyroid drugs for less than 3 months. Generation of the TCR library employed RNA extracted from PBMCs. This same sample was also part of a study on T cells in Graves' hyperthyroidism and ophthalmopathy. That source reports: Clinical symptoms, serum thyroxine and TRAb, thyroid ultrasound and orbital computed tomography together formed the diagnostic basis. Most thyroid clonotypes with frequency above 0.001 were detected in blood. Onset of ophthalmopathy came a median approximately 6.5 months after the model predicted it.

This clonotype was obtained from a woman in her late teens or twenties with Graves disease. The sample was peripheral blood mononuclear cells (PBMCs), taken at new diagnosis, from a patient treated with antithyroid drugs. V gene TRBV12-3 or TRBV12-4 combines with J gene TRBJ2-7; D assignment may be TRBD1 or TRBD2 (5 bases each). This chain's CDR3 is CASSSSGTRRGQYF. The CDR3 nucleotides read TGTGCCAGCAGTTCCTCCGGGACCCGGCGCGGGCAGTACTTC.